The 18 T cell receptor beta chains listed next were all sequenced from one sample in a study of cytomegalovirus exposure and HLA in healthy donors. Clones were read by immunoSEQ multiplex PCR, and TCRdb kept only the in-frame ones, dropping some. The table lists about 110,000 clones, 86% of them singletons. The specimen sequenced was PBMCs. These receptors all stem from a woman aged 18-30 years in good health and CMV-seropositive.

For the CDR3, the DNA is TGTGCCAGCAGTTCCTCTCTAATACAGGGGTCGGTAGCTTTCTTT. Translation gives CASSSSLIQGSVAFF. V is TRBV27 and J is TRBJ1-1; 7 bases are shared with TRBD1. CDR1 and CDR2 (germline): MNHEY, SMNVEV (reference sequence). The V segment lost 4 bases and the J segment 10 bases; nucleotides outside the gene matches: 15. CDR3 size: 15 residues.

The chain combines TRBV9 with TRBJ1-4; D is unclear. Germline assignment: CDR1 SGDLS and CDR2 YYNGEE. V shed 4 bases and J shed 0 bases, with 10 bases lying between them. The CDR3 consists of 15 residues. The CDR3 loop reads CASSPAGTTNEKLFF. The CDR3 DNA reads TGTGCCAGCAGCCCCGCCGGGACAACTAATGAAAAACTGTTTTTT.

The chain combines TRBV11-2 with TRBJ1-1; D gene uncertain. Deletions cut 2 bases from V and 5 bases from J, with 15 bases between. Germline values: CDR1 SGHAT, CDR2 FQNNGV. The CDR3 runs 15 residues. CDR3 sequence: CASSLTGGVRTEAFF. In nucleotides, the CDR3 is TGTGCCAGCAGCTTAACGGGAGGAGTGAGAACTGAAGCTTTCTTT.

This chain uses TRBV9 with TRBJ2-7; D is perhaps TRBD2 (5 bases). CDR3 length equals 13 residues. The V end lost 0 bases, the J end lost 3 bases, and 7 bases lay between the germline ends. CDR1 and CDR2 (germline): SGDLS, YYNGEE. The CDR3 sequence: CASSVAGSYEQYF. The CDR3 DNA is TGTGCCAGCAGCGTAGCGGGAAGCTACGAGCAGTACTTC.

This chain links TRBV9 with TRBJ2-1; 9 bases are shared with TRBD2. Germline CDR1 reads SGDLS; CDR2 reads YYNGEE. The CDR3 covers 17 residues. V shed 0 bases, J shed 7 bases, and the junction held 11 bases outside the gene matches. In DNA form, the CDR3 reads TGTGCCAGCAGCGTAGATCCGCGGGAGGGCGTGAGGAATGAGCAGTTCTTC. Its translation is CASSVDPREGVRNEQFF.

The V call is TRBV7-8, the J call TRBJ1-3, with D unresolved. Trimming pared 1 base from V and 0 bases from J, leaving 4 bases between. This CDR3 has 14 amino acids. The germline V gene encodes CDR1 SGHVS and CDR2 FQNEAQ. The CDR3 DNA reads as TGTGCCAGCAGCTTAGGGCTCTCTGGAAACACCATATATTTT. Amino acid sequence: CASSLGLSGNTIYF.

V is TRBV4-1 and J is TRBJ2-7; a possible D gene is TRBD2 (5 bases). This CDR3 has 13 residues. Germline lookup yields CDR1 MGHRA and CDR2 YSYEKL. V was shortened by 2 bases and J by 1 base, with 6 bases between the two germline ends. As DNA, the CDR3 is TGCGCCAGCAGCCAACCGGGATCCTACGAGCAGTACTTC. Translation: CASSQPGSYEQYF.

This chain connects TRBV6-6 to TRBJ1-4, with 9 bases fitting TRBD1. Germline V CDR1 and CDR2: MNHNY, SVGAGI (reference sequence). J lost 5 bases, V lost 6 bases, and 7 bases had no gene match. The CDR3 sequence is 15 residues long. This CDR3 is CASSLGQGWNEKLFF. CDR3 coding DNA: TGTGCCAGCAGCCTGGGACAGGGTTGGAATGAAAAACTGTTTTTT.

The chain uses TRBV19 and TRBJ2-7; 10 bases line up with TRBD1. V was clipped by 3 bases and J by 0 bases; unmatched bases: 5. CDR3 length: 16 amino acids. The germline V gene encodes CDR1 LNHDA and CDR2 SQIVND (reference sequence). The chain's CDR3 is CASSIAGTGVSYEQYF. CDR3 bases: TGTGCCAGTAGTATTGCCGGGACAGGGGTCTCCTACGAGCAGTACTTC.

The chain combines TRBV5-1 with TRBJ2-7, with 8 bases aligning to TRBD2. J lost 1 base, V lost 5 bases, and 2 bases had no gene match. The CDR3 contains 13 residues. The germline gives CDR1 SGHRS, CDR2 YFSETQ. This chain's CDR3 is CASRGLASYEQYF. In nucleotides, the CDR3 is TGCGCCAGCAGAGGACTAGCTTCCTACGAGCAGTACTTC.

The chain links TRBV5-1 to TRBJ2-2; TRBD2 matches at 11 bases. The CDR3 runs 16 residues. Germline V lookup: CDR1 SGHRS, CDR2 YFSETQ. The V segment lost 0 bases and the J segment 3 bases; nucleotides outside the gene matches: 1. The CDR3 sequence is CASSLELAGDTGELFF. Here the CDR3 DNA reads TGCGCCAGCAGCTTGGAACTAGCGGGGGACACCGGGGAGCTGTTTTTT.

V usage is TRBV11-3 and J usage is TRBJ2-1; 12 bases are shared with TRBD2. The germline gives CDR1 SGHNT, CDR2 YENEEA. V gave up 6 bases and J gave up 4 bases; unmatched junction bases: 1. The CDR3 is 14 residues long. Here the CDR3 DNA reads TGTGCCAGCAGGACTAGCGGGGGTTACAATGAGCAGTTCTTC. Its translation: CASRTSGGYNEQFF.

This chain uses TRBV11-2 with TRBJ2-5; tentatively, D is TRBD1 (5 bases). The V gene's germline CDR1 is SGHAT and CDR2 FQNNGV. The CDR3 loop spans 14 amino acids. Trimming took off 5 bases at V and 4 bases at J, with 14 bases between the two ends. The CDR3 sequence: CASSPIGAGETQYF. The CDR3 region has the DNA TGTGCCAGCAGCCCTATTGGGGCCGGAGAGACCCAGTACTTC.

The rearrangement links TRBV2 to TRBJ1-5; 9 bases are shared with TRBD1. The germline V gene has CDR1 SNHLY and CDR2 FYNNEI. The CDR3 consists of 14 residues. V was pared by 6 bases and J by 6 bases, with 6 bases of the junction left unmatched. The CDR3 DNA sequence: TGTGCCAGCAGCAGACAGGGGGGGAGTCAGCCCCAGCATTTT. Its translation is CASSRQGGSQPQHF.

The rearrangement links TRBV19 to TRBJ2-3; tentative D call: TRBD2 (6 bases). Trimming stripped 6 bases from V and 4 bases from J, with 14 bases between. This CDR3 region has 14 residues. The germline V gene encodes CDR1 LNHDA and CDR2 SQIVND (reference sequence). CDR3 region: CASSGLSAPDTQYF. CDR3 DNA sequence: TGTGCCAGTAGCGGACTAAGTGCCCCAGATACGCAGTATTTT. Based on the CDR3 plus reference TRBV19 and TRBJ2-3, the full variable domain is DGGITQSPKYLFRKEGQNVTLSCEQNLNHDAMYWYRQDPGQGLRLIYYSQIVNDFQKGDIAEGYSVSREKKESFPLTVTSAQKNPTAFYLCASSGLSAPDTQYFGPGTRLTVL.

The V gene is TRBV27, the J gene TRBJ2-3; 10 positions agree with TRBD2. The CDR3 sequence is 15 residues long. Germline V gene sequence: CDR1 MNHEY, CDR2 SMNVEV (reference sequence). Trimming at V came to 4 bases and at J to 3 bases, leaving 4 bases not matched to a gene. CDR3 amino acids: CASSSLLAGTDTQYF. The CDR3 nucleotides are TGTGCCAGCAGTTCCCTACTAGCGGGAACAGATACGCAGTATTTT.

The chain is built from TRBV18 and TRBJ2-1, with D tentatively TRBD1 (5 bases). The V end lost 3 bases, the J end lost 2 bases, and 11 bases lay between the germline ends. Germline loops: CDR1 KGHSH, CDR2 LQKENI. CDR3 length equals 15 residues. This CDR3 is CASSPGRAAYNEQFF. The CDR3 coding sequence is TGTGCCAGCTCACCCGGCAGGGCCGCCTACAATGAGCAGTTCTTC.

This CDR3 reads CASSQEASGEQFF. As DNA, the CDR3 is TGCGCCAGCAGCCAAGAAGCGAGCGGTGAGCAGTTCTTC. The V and J genes are TRBV4-1 and TRBJ2-1; the D gene is possibly TRBD2 (5 bases). Germline V lookup: CDR1 MGHRA, CDR2 YSYEKL. The CDR3 contains 13 residues. V was clipped by 0 bases and J by 9 bases, with 9 bases between them.